The sample holds many counts of the clone carrying this TCR beta chain. As yet, its antigen is unknown. TCRdb itself ran the 5' RACE reads through MiXCR, one entry per CDR3 protein. The sample lists about 250,000 distinct CDR3 sequences; roughly 3.5% were seen once. This specimen comes from a study of T cells after yellow fever vaccination. Study overall: The authors prepared low-cell-number fractions using SMART-Seq v4 Ultra Low Input. General study points: Researchers cautioned that FACS-sorted repertoires could harbor abundant clonotypes contaminating from the bulk population. Booster samples showed a return of most primary-vaccination clones (roughly 96% CD4, about 87% CD8).

The CDR3 has 15 amino acids. CDR1 and CDR2 (germline): SGHTA, FQGTGA. V lost 1 base to trimming and J lost 3 bases, with 10 bases between them. The rearrangement uses TRBV7-3 and TRBJ2-1; D perhaps matches TRBD1 (5 bases). This sequence was found in a man aged 18 to 35 who received the YFV17D yellow fever vaccine. Sequencing used PBMCs, obtained 15 days after the yellow fever booster vaccination. This CDR3 is CASSLSRQGYNEQFF. CDR3 DNA sequence: TGTGCCAGCAGCTTAAGTAGGCAGGGCTACAATGAGCAGTTCTTC.